Listed here is a single TCR beta chain. Its antigen remains unidentified. Assay used: immunoSEQ multiplex PCR; TCRdb lists only in-frame clones, some missing. The sample holds 70,000 to 95,000 clones; about 90% are singletons and the top ten take approximately 0.71%. The sample belongs to a study of OX40 agonist ivuxolimab in advanced cancers. Patients were ruled out by autoimmune disease history or systemic immunosuppression. General study results and limits: Some of the lowest clonal expansion was seen in partial responders at 0.1-3.0 mg/kg.

This CDR3 region has 16 residues. CDR1 is SGHDN and CDR2 is FVKESK in the germline V gene. V gave up 5 bases and J gave up 4 bases; unmatched junction bases: 11. This chain joins TRBV14 and TRBJ2-3, with TRBD1 identical over 8 bases. The sample in question was CD4+ or CD8+ T cells sorted from blood, obtained in a trial of the OX40 agonist ivuxolimab. The TCR comes from an adult with an advanced solid tumor such as melanoma, head and neck, liver or kidney cancer. The CDR3 sequence is CASSSLTGQGSDTQYF. CDR3 bases: TGTGCCAGCAGCTCTCTTACCGGACAGGGCTCAGATACGCAGTATTTT. The full variable domain, its missing parts supplied by reference TRBV14 and TRBJ2-3, is EAGVTQFPSHSVIEKGQTVTLRCDPISGHDNLYWYRRVMGKEIKFLLHFVKESKQDESGMPNNRFLAERTGGTYSTLKVQPAELEDSGVYFCASSSLTGQGSDTQYFGPGTRLTVL.